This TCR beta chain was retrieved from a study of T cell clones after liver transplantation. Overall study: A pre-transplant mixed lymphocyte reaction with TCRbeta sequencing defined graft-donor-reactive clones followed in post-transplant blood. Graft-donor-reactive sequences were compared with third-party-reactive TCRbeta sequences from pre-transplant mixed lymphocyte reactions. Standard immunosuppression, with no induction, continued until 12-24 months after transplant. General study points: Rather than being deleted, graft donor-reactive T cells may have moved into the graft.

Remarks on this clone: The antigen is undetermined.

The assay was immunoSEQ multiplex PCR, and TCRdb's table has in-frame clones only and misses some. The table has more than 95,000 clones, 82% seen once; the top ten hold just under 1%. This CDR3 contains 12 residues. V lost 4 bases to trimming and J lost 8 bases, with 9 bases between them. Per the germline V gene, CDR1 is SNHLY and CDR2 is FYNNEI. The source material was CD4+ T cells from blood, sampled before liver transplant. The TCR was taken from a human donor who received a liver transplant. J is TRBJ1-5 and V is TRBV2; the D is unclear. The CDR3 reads CASSAGGEPQHF. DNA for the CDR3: TGTGCCAGCAGTGCAGGTGGAGAGCCCCAGCATTTT.